This TCR beta chain is from a study of identical twins (dated by TCRdb to about 2016). In terms of the full investigation: To test whether fetal clonotypes persist, the study used deep sequencing on TCR alpha and beta repertoires from monozygotic twins, unrelated adults of various ages, and cord blood. Replicate twin experiments were performed at different times using different library preparation protocols to rule out contamination. General findings and caveats noted by the study authors: A weaker excess of twin sharing was found in beta out-of-frame sequences because the signal-to-noise ratio was lowered by fewer shared sequences. Compared with coincidental sharing between unrelated individuals, out-of-frame TCR alpha sequences shared between twins had an excess of sequences with low generation probability. Because the same donors could not be followed over many years, conclusions were based on cross-sectional statistical analysis. Fewer insertions were carried by abundant cord blood beta clonotypes; a weaker similar trend was observed in young adult naive repertoires, while no such trend was observed in memory repertoires. Invariant T cells such as MAIT and iNKT could partly confound zero-insertion analyses, though diverse VJ usage argued against this for most clonotypes. Recombination models systematically underestimated out-of-frame TCR alpha sharing in monozygotic twins but agreed with sharing between unrelated individuals.

Every donor in the study was a healthy Caucasian. This clonotype showed up just a few times. Its specific antigen is unknown. Per-base qualities were not stored, and no clone one base away is much larger. Library generation was performed with 5' RACE. Sequencing was carried out with an Illumina HiSeq 2000. Template switching introduced a universal primer binding site; the final cDNA contained a unique molecular identifier, enabling accurate counting of TCR cDNA molecules. Specific primers in the conserved constant-segment region were used to synthesize first-strand cDNA for the TCR alpha and beta chains. Each cDNA library was double barcoded, with a SMART-Mk sample barcode plus Illumina barcodes, to control for contamination. TruSeq adapter sequences along with Illumina sample barcodes were introduced in two successive PCR steps. TCR alpha and beta cDNA libraries were sequenced on the Illumina HiSeq platform with custom primers. The authors processed their data as follows. MiGEC processed the raw reads to extract unique molecular identifiers, while MiXCR was used to determine the CDR3 positions. For each individual, recombination models were inferred using an EM algorithm with the repgenHMM and IGoR tools. Shared clonotype analysis was performed with the tcR package in R, normalizing sharing by the product of cloneset sizes. To study raw recombination without the effects of thymic and clonal selection, out-of-frame nonproductive sequences were analyzed. TCRdb handled the public reads itself, with Q25 trimming in fastp and clone calling in MiXCR, and kept productive beta chains. When rows share a CDR3 protein, they turn into one entry using the most common DNA and genes. The V and J calls shown here were made by TCRdb, not taken from the authors' results. This sample is represented by about 1.7 million distinct CDR3 sequences; around a third of them were singletons. The leading ten clones occupy approximately 0.29% of the sample.

Relative to germline, V is 0 bases shorter and J is 5 bases shorter, with 10 bases between their ends. The CDR1 and CDR2 encoded by the germline V gene (reference sequence) are SEHNR and FQNEAQ. The CDR3, cysteine through phenylalanine, is 14 amino acids long. Kept here is only the CDR3 DNA, which spans 42 bases and is read in frame from base 1. Source material: cord blood. The chain is made from TRBV7-9 and TRBJ2-5; the D region possibly corresponds to TRBD1 (6 bases align). This sequence originates from a newborn girl in good health. CDR3 protein: CASSLARTDETQYF. The DNA sequence is as follows: TGTGCCAGCAGCTTAGCTCGGACAGACGAGACCCAGTACTTC.